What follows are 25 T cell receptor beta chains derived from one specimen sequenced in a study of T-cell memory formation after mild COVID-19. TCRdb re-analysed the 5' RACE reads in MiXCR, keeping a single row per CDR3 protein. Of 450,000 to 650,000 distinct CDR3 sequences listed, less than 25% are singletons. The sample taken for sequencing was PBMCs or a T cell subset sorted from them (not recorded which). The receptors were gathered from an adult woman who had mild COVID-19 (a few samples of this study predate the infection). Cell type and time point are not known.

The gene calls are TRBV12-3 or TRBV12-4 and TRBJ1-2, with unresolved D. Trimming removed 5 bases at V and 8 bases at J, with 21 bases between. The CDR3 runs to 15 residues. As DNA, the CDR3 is TGTGCCAGCAGTACCCGAGGCGGGAACTATTACGGCTACACCTTC. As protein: CASSTRGGNYYGYTF.

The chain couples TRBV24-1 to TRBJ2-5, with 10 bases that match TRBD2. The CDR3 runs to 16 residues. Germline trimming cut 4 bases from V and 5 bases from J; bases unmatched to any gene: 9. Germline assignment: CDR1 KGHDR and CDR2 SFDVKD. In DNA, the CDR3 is TGTGCCACCAGTGACCCCTCTAGCGGGAGCCTGGAGACCCAGTACTTC. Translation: CATSDPSSGSLETQYF.

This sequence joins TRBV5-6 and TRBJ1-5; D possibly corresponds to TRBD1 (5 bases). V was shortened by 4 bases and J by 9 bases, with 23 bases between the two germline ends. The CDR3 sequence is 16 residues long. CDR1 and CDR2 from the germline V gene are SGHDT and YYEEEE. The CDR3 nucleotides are TGTGCCAGCAGCCGTCTCCGAACACAGGCGCAGGGGCCCCAGCATTTT. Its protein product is CASSRLRTQAQGPQHF.

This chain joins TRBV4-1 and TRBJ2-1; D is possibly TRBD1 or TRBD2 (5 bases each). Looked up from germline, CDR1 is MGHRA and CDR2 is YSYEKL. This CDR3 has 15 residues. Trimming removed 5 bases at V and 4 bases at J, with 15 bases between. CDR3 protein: CASSNGGGKYNEQFF. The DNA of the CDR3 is TGCGCCAGCAGCAATGGTGGGGGTAAATACAATGAGCAGTTCTTC.

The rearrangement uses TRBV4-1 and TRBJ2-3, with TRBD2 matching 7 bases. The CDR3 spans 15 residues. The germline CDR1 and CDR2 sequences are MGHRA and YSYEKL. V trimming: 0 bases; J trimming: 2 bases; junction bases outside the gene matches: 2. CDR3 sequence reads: CASSQEGGYTDTQYF. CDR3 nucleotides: TGCGCCAGCAGCCAAGAGGGGGGGTACACAGATACGCAGTATTTT.

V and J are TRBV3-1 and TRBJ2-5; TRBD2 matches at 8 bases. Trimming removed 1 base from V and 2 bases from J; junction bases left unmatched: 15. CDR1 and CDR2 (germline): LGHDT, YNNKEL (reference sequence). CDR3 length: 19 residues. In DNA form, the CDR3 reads TGTGCCAGCAGCCAAGGGGGCCTGGGAGTCGGGAGGGTTCAAGAGACCCAGTACTTC. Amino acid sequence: CASSQGGLGVGRVQETQYF.

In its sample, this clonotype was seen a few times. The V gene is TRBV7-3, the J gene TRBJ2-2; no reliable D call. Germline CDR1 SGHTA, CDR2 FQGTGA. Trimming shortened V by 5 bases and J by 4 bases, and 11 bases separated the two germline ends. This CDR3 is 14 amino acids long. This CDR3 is CASSPTFGTGELFF. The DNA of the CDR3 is TGTGCCAGCAGCCCCACGTTTGGCACCGGGGAGCTGTTTTTT.

This chain's CDR3 is CASSPSRHRDTQYF. For the CDR3, the DNA is TGTGCCAGCAGCCCCTCCCGACACAGGGATACGCAGTATTTT. The rearrangement links TRBV9 to TRBJ2-3; perhaps TRBD1 as D (5 bases). Germline V gene data show CDR1 as SGDLS and CDR2 as YYNGEE. Trimming cost V 4 bases and J 6 bases, with 15 bases left between them. The CDR3 totals 14 residues.

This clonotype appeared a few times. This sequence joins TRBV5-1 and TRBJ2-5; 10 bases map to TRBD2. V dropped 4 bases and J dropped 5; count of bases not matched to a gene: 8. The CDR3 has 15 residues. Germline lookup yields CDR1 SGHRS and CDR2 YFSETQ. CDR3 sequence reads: CASSPTSGKGETQYF. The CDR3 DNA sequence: TGCGCCAGCAGCCCTACTAGCGGGAAGGGGGAGACCCAGTACTTC.

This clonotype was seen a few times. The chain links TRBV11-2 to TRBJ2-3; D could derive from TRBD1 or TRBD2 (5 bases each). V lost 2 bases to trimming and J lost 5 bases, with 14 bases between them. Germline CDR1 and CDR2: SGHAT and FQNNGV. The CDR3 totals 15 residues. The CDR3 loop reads CASSLFGDGVDTQYF. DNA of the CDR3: TGTGCCAGCAGCTTATTTGGGGACGGGGTAGATACGCAGTATTTT.

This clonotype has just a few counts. CDR3 amino acids: CASSFRAGGSTDEQFF. CDR3 DNA sequence: TGTGCCAGCAGCTTTCGAGCGGGGGGGAGCACCGATGAGCAGTTCTTC. The chain combines TRBV7-9 with TRBJ2-1; 10 bases fit TRBD2. Germline lookup yields CDR1 SEHNR and CDR2 FQNEAQ (reference sequence). V trimming: 3 bases; J trimming: 8 bases; junction bases outside the gene matches: 10. The CDR3 is 16 residues long.

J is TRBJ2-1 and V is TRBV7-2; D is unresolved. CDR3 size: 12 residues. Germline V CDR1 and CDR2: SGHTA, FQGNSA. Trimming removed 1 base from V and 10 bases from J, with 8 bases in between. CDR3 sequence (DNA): TGTGCCAGCAGCTTAGAGTGGTACGAGCAGTTCTTC. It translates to CASSLEWYEQFF. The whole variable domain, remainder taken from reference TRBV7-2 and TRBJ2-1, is GAGVSQSPSNKVTEKGKDVELRCDPISGHTALYWYRQSLGQGLEFLIYFQGNSAPDKSGLPSDRFSAERTGGSVSTLTIQRTQQEDSAVYLCASSLEWYEQFFGPGTRLTVL.

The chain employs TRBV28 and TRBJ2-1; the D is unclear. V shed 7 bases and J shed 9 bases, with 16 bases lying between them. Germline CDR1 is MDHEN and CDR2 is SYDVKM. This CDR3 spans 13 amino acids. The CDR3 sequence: CASTPDVVTEQFF. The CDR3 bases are TGTGCCAGCACCCCAGATGTGGTGACTGAGCAGTTCTTC.

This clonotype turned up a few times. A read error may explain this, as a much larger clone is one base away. CDR3 nucleotides: TGTGCCAGCAGTTTGTCCAGCATGAACACTGAAGCTTTCTTT. It translates to CASSLSSMNTEAFF. The chain recombines TRBV27 with TRBJ1-1; no clear D. CDR1 MNHEY and CDR2 SMNVEV come from the germline V gene (reference sequence). The CDR3 runs 14 residues. V lost 3 bases, J lost 0 bases, and 8 bases lay in between.

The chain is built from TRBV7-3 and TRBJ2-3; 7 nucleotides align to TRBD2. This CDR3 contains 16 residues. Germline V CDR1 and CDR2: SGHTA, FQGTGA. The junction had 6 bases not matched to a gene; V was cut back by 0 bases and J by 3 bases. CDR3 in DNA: TGTGCCAGCAGCTTAACCGGCCAGGGAGGGACAGATACGCAGTATTTT. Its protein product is CASSLTGQGGTDTQYF. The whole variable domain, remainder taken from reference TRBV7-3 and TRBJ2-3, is GAGVSQTPSNKVTEKGKYVELRCDPISGHTALYWYRQSLGQGPEFLIYFQGTGAADDSGLPNDRFFAVRPEGSVSTLKIQRTERGDSAVYLCASSLTGQGGTDTQYFGPGTRLTVL.

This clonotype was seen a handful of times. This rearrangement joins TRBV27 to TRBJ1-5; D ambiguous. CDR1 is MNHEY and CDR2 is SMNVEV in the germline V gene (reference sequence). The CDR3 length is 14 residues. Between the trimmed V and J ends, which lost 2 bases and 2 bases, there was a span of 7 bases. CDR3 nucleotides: TGTGCCAGCAGTTTACGATTGGGCAATCAGCCCCAGCATTTT. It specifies CASSLRLGNQPQHF.

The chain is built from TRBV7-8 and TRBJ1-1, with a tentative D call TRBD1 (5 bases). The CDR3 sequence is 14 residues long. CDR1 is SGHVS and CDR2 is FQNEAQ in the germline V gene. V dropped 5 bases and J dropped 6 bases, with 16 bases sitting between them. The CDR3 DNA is TGTGCCAGCAGCGCCGGGACGGCCTCACCTGAAGCTTTCTTT. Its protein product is CASSAGTASPEAFF. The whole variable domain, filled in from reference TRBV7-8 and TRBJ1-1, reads GAGVSQSPRYKVAKRGQDVALRCDPISGHVSLFWYQQALGQGPEFLTYFQNEAQLDKSGLPSDRFFAERPEGSVSTLKIQRTQQEDSAVYLCASSAGTASPEAFFGQGTRLTVV.

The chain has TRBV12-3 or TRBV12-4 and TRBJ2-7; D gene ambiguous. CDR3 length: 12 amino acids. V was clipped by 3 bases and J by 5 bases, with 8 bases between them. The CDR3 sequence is CASSLKRDEQYF. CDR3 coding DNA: TGTGCCAGCAGTTTGAAGCGAGACGAGCAGTACTTC.

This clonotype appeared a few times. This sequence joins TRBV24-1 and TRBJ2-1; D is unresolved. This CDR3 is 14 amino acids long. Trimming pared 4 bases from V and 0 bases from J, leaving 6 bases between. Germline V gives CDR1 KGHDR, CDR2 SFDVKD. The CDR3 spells CATSDQSSYNEQFF. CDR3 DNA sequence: TGTGCCACCAGTGACCAGAGCTCCTACAATGAGCAGTTCTTC.

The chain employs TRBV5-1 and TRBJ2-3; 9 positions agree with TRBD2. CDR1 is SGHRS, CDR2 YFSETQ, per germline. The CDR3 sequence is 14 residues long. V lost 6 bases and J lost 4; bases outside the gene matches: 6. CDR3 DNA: TGCGCCAGCACGATTAGCGGGAGTGCAGATACGCAGTATTTT. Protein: CASTISGSADTQYF.

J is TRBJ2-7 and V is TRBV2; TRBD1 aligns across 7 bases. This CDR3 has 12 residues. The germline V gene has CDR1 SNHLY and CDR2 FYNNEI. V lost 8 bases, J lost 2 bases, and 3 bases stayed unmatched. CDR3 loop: CASGQVAYEQYF. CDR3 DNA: TGTGCCAGCGGACAGGTAGCCTACGAGCAGTACTTC.

For the CDR3, the DNA is TGCAGTGCTCTACGAGTGGGTCTGCGCACCCTTCAGTTCTTC. Residues: CSALRVGLRTLQFF. The gene calls are TRBV20-1 and TRBJ2-1, with D unclear. The V end lost 5 bases, the J end lost 13 bases, and 24 bases lay between the germline ends. This CDR3 comprises 14 residues. CDR1 and CDR2 (germline): DFQATT, SNEGSKA (reference sequence).

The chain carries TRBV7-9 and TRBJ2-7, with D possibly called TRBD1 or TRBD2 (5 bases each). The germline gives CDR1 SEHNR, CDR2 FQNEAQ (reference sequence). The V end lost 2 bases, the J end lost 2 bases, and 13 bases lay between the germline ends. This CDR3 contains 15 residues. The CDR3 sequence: CASSLSGTIPYEQYF. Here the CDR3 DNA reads TGTGCCAGCAGCTTATCCGGGACCATCCCCTACGAGCAGTACTTC.

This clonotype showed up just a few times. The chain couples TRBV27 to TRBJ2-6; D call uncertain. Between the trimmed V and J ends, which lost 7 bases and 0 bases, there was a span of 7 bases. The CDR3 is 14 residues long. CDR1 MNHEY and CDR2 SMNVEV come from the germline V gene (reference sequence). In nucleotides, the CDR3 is TGTGCCAGCACCACCGCCTCTGGGGCCAACGTCCTGACTTTC. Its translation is CASTTASGANVLTF.

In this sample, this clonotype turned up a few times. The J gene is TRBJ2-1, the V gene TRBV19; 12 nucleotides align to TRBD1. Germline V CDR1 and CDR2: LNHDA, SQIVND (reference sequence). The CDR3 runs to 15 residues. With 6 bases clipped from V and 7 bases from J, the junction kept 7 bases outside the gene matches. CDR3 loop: CASRGDRGLKNEQFF. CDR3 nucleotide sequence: TGTGCCAGTAGGGGGGACAGGGGGCTAAAAAATGAGCAGTTCTTC.